The present entry profiles one T cell receptor (beta chain) with its context. Here immunoSEQ multiplex PCR was the method, and the copy in TCRdb shows in-frame clones only, minus some. The data contain roughly 500,000 clones, roughly four fifths of them singletons. CDR3 length: 15 residues. The ends were cut back, 6 bases at V and 1 base at J, with 12 bases in the middle. Germline V gene data show CDR1 as SGHTA and CDR2 as FQGTGA. The entry originates in a study of shared clonotypes between healthy human individuals. The donor population consisted of healthy HIV-negative adults with no recent acute infections or vaccinations.

This TCR came from a woman between 40 and 55 years old in good health. Some clones in this sample may be carry-over from other donors' samples. The specimen sequenced was PBMCs. The chain couples TRBV7-3 to TRBJ2-2, with D possibly matching TRBD2 (6 bases). The CDR3 DNA is TGTGCCAGCAGTTGGGACTCGTTGAACACCGGGGAGCTGTTTTTT. This codes for CASSWDSLNTGELFF.